This T cell receptor beta chain was captured by sequencing in a study of shared clonotypes between healthy human individuals. Overall study: Three plates were used per donor for CD4 naive, three for CD4 memory, two for CD8 naive and one for CD8 memory.

Of note for this clone: The antigen is unknown.

Libraries were prepared by immunoSEQ multiplex PCR; TCRdb keeps only in-frame clonotypes and omits some of them. The sample includes 850,000 to 1,200,000 clones, about 70% of them seen just once. General study results and limits: Sequencing depth was predicted to influence how clonotypes are shared among donors. Large sequencing depth failed to make sorted-subset sequencing complete, rarefaction showed.

V lost 4 bases and J lost 4, with 19 bases in between. The CDR3 is made up of 16 amino acids. Germline loops: CDR1 MNHEY, CDR2 SMNVEV (reference sequence). The chain uses TRBV27 and TRBJ1-2; TRBD1 might be the D (5 bases). Material for sequencing was memory CD4+ T cells sorted from blood. Subset specified: CD45RA-negative fraction. This TCR derives from a man aged 18 to 30 in good health. For the CDR3, the DNA is TGTGCCAGCAGTTACACCGGGACGGAAAACCTCTATGGCTACACCTTC. Amino acid sequence: CASSYTGTENLYGYTF.